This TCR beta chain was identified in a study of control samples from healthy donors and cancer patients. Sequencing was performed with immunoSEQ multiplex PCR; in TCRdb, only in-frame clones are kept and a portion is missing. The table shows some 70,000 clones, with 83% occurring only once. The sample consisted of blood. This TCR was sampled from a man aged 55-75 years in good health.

The CDR3 region has the DNA TGTGCCAGCAGATGGACAGCTTCCTACGAGCAGTACTTC. This codes for CASRWTASYEQYF. The chain carries TRBV6-5 and TRBJ2-7; D is perhaps TRBD1 (6 bases). The ends were cut back, 6 bases at V and 1 base at J, with 10 bases in the middle. Germline loops: CDR1 MNHEY, CDR2 SVGAGI. The CDR3 runs to 13 residues.